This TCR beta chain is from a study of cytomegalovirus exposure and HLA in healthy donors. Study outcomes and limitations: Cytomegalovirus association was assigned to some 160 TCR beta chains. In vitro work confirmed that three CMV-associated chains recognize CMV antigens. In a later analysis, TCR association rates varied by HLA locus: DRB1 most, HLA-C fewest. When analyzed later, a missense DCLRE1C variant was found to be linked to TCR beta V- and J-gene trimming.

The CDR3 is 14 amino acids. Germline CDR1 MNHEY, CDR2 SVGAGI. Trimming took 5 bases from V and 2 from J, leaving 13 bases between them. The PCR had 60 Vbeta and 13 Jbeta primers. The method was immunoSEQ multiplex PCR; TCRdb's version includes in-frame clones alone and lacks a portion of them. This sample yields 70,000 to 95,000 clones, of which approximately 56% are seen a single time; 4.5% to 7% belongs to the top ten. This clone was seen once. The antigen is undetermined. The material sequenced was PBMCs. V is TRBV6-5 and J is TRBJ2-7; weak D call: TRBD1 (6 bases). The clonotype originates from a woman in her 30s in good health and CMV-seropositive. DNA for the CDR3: TGTGCCAGCAGTCCGACAGGTTCCACCTACGAGCAGTACTTC. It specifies CASSPTGSTYEQYF.